This T cell receptor beta chain emerged from a study of OX40 agonist ivuxolimab in advanced cancers. Findings and caveats of the study: Within 6 weeks, CD4+ and CD8+ blood T cells expanded clonally at 0.1 to 3.0 mg/kg.

Notes on this clone: The target antigen is unknown.

TCRdb's copy holds only in-frame clones and misses some; the assay was immunoSEQ multiplex PCR. The sample holds tens of thousands of clones, roughly 84% seen once. This clonotype was sampled from an adult with an advanced solid tumor such as melanoma, head and neck, liver or kidney cancer. Here the sequenced sample was CD4+ or CD8+ T cells sorted from blood, taken in a trial of the OX40 agonist ivuxolimab.

The CDR3 coding sequence is TGCGCCAGCAGCCGCGGGAGGACAGGGGAGGAGACCCAGTACTTC. Protein product: CASSRGRTGEETQYF. V gene TRBV5-1 combines with J gene TRBJ2-5; tentative D call: TRBD1 (9 bases). Germline V gene sequence: CDR1 SGHRS, CDR2 YFSETQ. The CDR3 is 15 residues long. V was cut by 4 bases and J by 5 bases, with 18 bases left in between. The full variable domain, its missing parts supplied by reference TRBV5-1 and TRBJ2-5, is KAGVTQTPRYLIKTRGQQVTLSCSPISGHRSVSWYQQTPGQGLQFLFEYFSETQRNKGNFPGRFSGRQFSNSRSEMNVSTLELGDSALYLCASSRGRTGEETQYFGPGTRLLVL.